These T cell receptor beta chains were read from a single sample in a study of blood T cell repertoires in COVID-19. Produced via immunoSEQ multiplex PCR; TCRdb's table is partial and in-frame only. The sample includes over 130,000 clones, 80% to 85% of them seen just once. Sequencing used peripheral blood. These receptors were obtained from a human donor in a cohort sampled during active COVID-19. Each CDR3 is given with its conserved first and last residue. D genes are given only for firm matches. Rows may omit the clone size; those that give it use once, few, many or a size class.

V	size	J	D	DNA	CDR3
TRBV5-4	-	TRBJ1-6	TRBD1	TGTGCCAGCAGGACGACAGGGGGCAATTCACCCCTCCACTTT	CASRTTGGNSPLHF
TRBV18	-	TRBJ2-3	TRBD1	TGTGCCAGCTCACCTCGGGGACAGGGAGTAAATACGCAGTATTTT	CASSPRGQGVNTQYF
TRBV5-8	-	TRBJ1-1	-	TGTGCCAGCAGCTTATCCCGGGGGAGAAACACTGAAGCTTTCTTT	CASSLSRGRNTEAFF
TRBV5-4	few	TRBJ1-5	TRBD1	TGTGCCAGCAGCAGGACAGGACCCGCTGGGAATCAGCCCCAGCATTTT	CASSRTGPAGNQPQHF
TRBV6-6	-	TRBJ2-5	TRBD1	TGTGCCAGCACAACTGACAGGGGTAGGGGGACCCAGTACTTC	CASTTDRGRGTQYF
TRBV6-2/TRBV6-3	-	TRBJ1-5	TRBD1	TGTGCCAGCAGTTATTACAGGGGCAGGCAGCCCCAGCATTTT	CASSYYRGRQPQHF
TRBV24-1	-	TRBJ1-2	-	TGTGCCACCAGTGACCCCCCGGGGAGGTTATTTTTC	CATSDPPGRLFF
TRBV6-4	-	TRBJ2-2	TRBD2	TGTGCCAGCAGTTTGTTAGCGGGGGACACCGGGGAGCTGTTTTTT	CASSLLAGDTGELFF
TRBV9	-	TRBJ2-3	TRBD2	TGTGCCAGCAGCCCTCGGCGGGGGAGCACAGATACGCAGTATTTT	CASSPRRGSTDTQYF
TRBV7-9	-	TRBJ1-2	-	TGTGCCAGCAGCTTAGCCGGGGGCGGGGGCAGGGGAACTGGCTACACCTTC	CASSLAGGGGRGTGYTF
TRBV7-2	-	TRBJ1-6	TRBD1	TGTGCCAGCAGCCAACAGGGGACCCTATCACCCCTCCACTTT	CASSQQGTLSPLHF
TRBV14	once	TRBJ2-7	TRBD1	TGTGCCAGCAGCCAAACCGGACAGGTCTCCTACGAGCAGTACTTC	CASSQTGQVSYEQYF
TRBV11-2	-	TRBJ2-1	TRBD2	TGTGCCAGCAGAACACTAGCGGGGGGGAATGGTGAGCAGTTCTTC	CASRTLAGGNGEQFF
TRBV19	-	TRBJ1-1	-	TGTGCCAGTAGTATCGGAAGGGGAATGAACACTGAAGCTTTCTTT	CASSIGRGMNTEAFF
TRBV3-1/TRBV3-2	-	TRBJ2-2	TRBD2	TGTGCCAGCAGCCCACTAGCGGGGGGCACCGGGGAGCTGTTTTTT	CASSPLAGGTGELFF
TRBV6-5	-	TRBJ1-5	-	TGTGCCAGCAGAATCAGCCCAGGGGCAAATCAGCCCCAGCATTTT	CASRISPGANQPQHF
TRBV6-2/TRBV6-3	-	TRBJ2-3	-	TGTGCCAGCAGTTACTCATCTCCCAGCACAGATACGCAGTATTTT	CASSYSSPSTDTQYF
TRBV4-1	few	TRBJ1-2	-	TGCGCCAGCAGCCCTCTCGATTCGATCGGGGGCTACACCTTC	CASSPLDSIGGYTF
TRBV5-1	-	TRBJ2-1	-	TGCGCCAGCAGCTTCGACTTTAGCTCCTACAATGAGCAGTTCTTC	CASSFDFSSYNEQFF
TRBV5-6	-	TRBJ1-1	TRBD1	TGTGCCAGCAGCTACACAGGGGGAACTGAAGCTTTCTTT	CASSYTGGTEAFF
TRBV6-5	-	TRBJ1-5	-	TGTGCCAGCAGTCCACAGGTTTCTCAGCCCCAGCATTTT	CASSPQVSQPQHF
TRBV18	-	TRBJ1-4	TRBD1	TGTGCCAGCTCACCGCCCCGGGACAGGCCTGAAAAACTGTTTTTT	CASSPPRDRPEKLFF
TRBV10-2	-	TRBJ2-2	TRBD1	TGCGCCAGCAGTGAGGAGGGGGCGGACACCGGGGAGCTGTTTTTT	CASSEEGADTGELFF
TRBV28	-	TRBJ1-5	-	TGTGCCAGCAGTTACTTCGACAGGAGGTCGGAGCCCCAGCATTTT	CASSYFDRRSEPQHF
TRBV25-1	-	TRBJ2-2	-	TGTGCCAGCAGTGCGCTCGGGACATCGAACACCGGGGAGCTGTTTTTT	CASSALGTSNTGELFF
TRBV5-1	-	TRBJ2-6	-	TGCGCCAGCAGCTTGGACCGGTATAGGGCCAACGTCCTGACTTTC	CASSLDRYRANVLTF
TRBV5-4	few	TRBJ2-7	-	TGTGCCAGCAGCTCAGGGGGCGGGGGTATCTCCTACGAGCAGTACTTC	CASSSGGGGISYEQYF
TRBV10-3	-	TRBJ1-1	-	TGTGCCATCAGTGAGAGCACGAAGAACACTGAAGCTTTCTTT	CAISESTKNTEAFF
TRBV28	once	TRBJ1-2	-	TGTGCCAGCAGTCCCCGGTCCCCACCCATCTATGGCTACACCTTC	CASSPRSPPIYGYTF
TRBV6-5	-	TRBJ1-4	TRBD1	TGTGCCAGCAGTTCCCTGGGACAGGATAATGAAAAACTGTTTTTT	CASSSLGQDNEKLFF
TRBV24-1	-	TRBJ2-2	-	TGTGCCACCAGTGACGGGGGGCACGGGGGGACCGGGGAGCTGTTTTTT	CATSDGGHGGTGELFF
TRBV4-2	-	TRBJ1-1	-	TGTGCCAGCAGCCAAGAGACGGCCAACCTGAGGGCTTTCTTT	CASSQETANLRAFF
TRBV14	-	TRBJ2-1	TRBD1	TGTGCCAGCAGCCCTCCCTCGGTCAGGGGACAGGGATGGGCCCTTAGCTCCTACAATGAGCAGTTCTTC	CASSPPSVRGQGWALSSYNEQFF
TRBV5-1	-	TRBJ2-3	TRBD2	TGCGCCAGCAGCTTGGTTCGGCGGGGGGGCACAGATACGCAGTATTTT	CASSLVRRGGTDTQYF
TRBV6-5	-	TRBJ1-1	-	TGTGCCAGCAGTTCCTTAGGGACACCATACACTGAAGCTTTCTTT	CASSSLGTPYTEAFF
TRBV7-2	-	TRBJ1-1	-	TGTGCCAGCAGCTATGACAGCACTTTGAACACTGAAGCTTTCTTT	CASSYDSTLNTEAFF
TRBV2	-	TRBJ1-5	-	TGTGCCAGCAGTGAGTCGGGGGGCGAGTTGAGCAATCAGCCCCAGCATTTT	CASSESGGELSNQPQHF
TRBV28	-	TRBJ1-2	-	TGTGCCAGCAGCCAAAGCGGACTCCTACGGGGCTATGGCTACACCTTC	CASSQSGLLRGYGYTF
TRBV5-1	few	TRBJ2-2	TRBD1	TGCGCCAGCAGCCCCCTGACAGGGGCCGGGGAGCTGTTTTTT	CASSPLTGAGELFF
TRBV27	-	TRBJ1-6	TRBD1	TGTGCCAGCAGTCCGCGGACAGGGAGAGGATCACCCCTCCACTTT	CASSPRTGRGSPLHF
TRBV7-6	-	TRBJ1-3	-	TGTGCCAGCAGCCGAGGGTTAGGCTCTGGAAACACCATATATTTT	CASSRGLGSGNTIYF
TRBV5-1	-	TRBJ1-1	-	TGCGCCAGCAGCCGGGAGCGGGGGACGGGACAGAACACTGAAGCTTTCTTT	CASSRERGTGQNTEAFF
TRBV28	-	TRBJ2-1	TRBD2	TGTGCCAGCAGCTCCCCCGGCGGGGGGGCAGGAGAGCAGTTCTTC	CASSSPGGGAGEQFF
TRBV5-1	-	TRBJ2-3	TRBD1	TGCGCCAGCAGCGAGCGGACAGGGGGCACAGATACGCAGTATTTT	CASSERTGGTDTQYF
TRBV5-1	-	TRBJ2-1	TRBD2	TGCGCCAGCACCCCGGGGGGGGCAAGATACAATGAGCAGTTCTTC	CASTPGGARYNEQFF
TRBV28	-	TRBJ2-7	-	TGTGCCAGCAGTGTAGCGACTACCTACGAGCAGTACTTC	CASSVATTYEQYF
TRBV2	-	TRBJ2-1	TRBD2	TGTGCCAGCAGTGATAGCGGGGGAGGTAGGAATGAGCAGTTCTTC	CASSDSGGGRNEQFF
TRBV23-1	-	TRBJ2-7	-	TGCGCCAGCAGTCACCAGGGTTTTCACGAGCAGTACTTC	CASSHQGFHEQYF
TRBV5-1	few	TRBJ1-3	-	TGCGCCAGCAGCTTGGCGCAGGGGACGGGAAACACCATATATTTT	CASSLAQGTGNTIYF
TRBV2	once	TRBJ1-3	-	TGTGCCAGCACCGGGGACTCTGGAAACACCATATATTTT	CASTGDSGNTIYF
TRBV7-3	-	TRBJ2-3	TRBD1	TGTGCCAGCAGCTTAAAGGGGGCGCGCGCAGATACGCAGTATTTT	CASSLKGARADTQYF
TRBV18	once	TRBJ2-1	TRBD1	TGTGCCAGCTCACGCCGGGACAGGGAAGCTAGTGAGCAGTTCTTC	CASSRRDREASEQFF
TRBV6-5	-	TRBJ1-1	TRBD1	TGTGCCAGCAGGGGACAGGGGGAGAGTGAAGCTTTCTTT	CASRGQGESEAFF
TRBV5-8	-	TRBJ1-5	-	TGTGCCAGCAGCTTTAGGGCGGGAACCGGGGGGGACCCCGAGCATTTT	CASSFRAGTGGDPEHF
TRBV19	-	TRBJ2-2	-	TGTGCCAGTAGTATCGGGGGTCTTTACCCCACCGGGGAGCTGTTTTTT	CASSIGGLYPTGELFF
TRBV6-6	-	TRBJ1-2	TRBD1	TGTGCCAGCAGCGACAGGGGACCTAACTATGGCTACACCTTC	CASSDRGPNYGYTF
TRBV28	-	TRBJ2-7	-	TGTGCCAGCCTAACCCCCAATTCCTACGAGCAGTACTTC	CASLTPNSYEQYF
TRBV5-6	-	TRBJ2-2	-	TGTGCCAGCTACCAGAACGGGGAGCTGTTTTTT	CASYQNGELFF
TRBV4-1	-	TRBJ2-2	TRBD1	TGCGCCAGCAGCCAACCATGGGACAGTTTTTACGGGGAGCTGTTTTTT	CASSQPWDSFYGELFF